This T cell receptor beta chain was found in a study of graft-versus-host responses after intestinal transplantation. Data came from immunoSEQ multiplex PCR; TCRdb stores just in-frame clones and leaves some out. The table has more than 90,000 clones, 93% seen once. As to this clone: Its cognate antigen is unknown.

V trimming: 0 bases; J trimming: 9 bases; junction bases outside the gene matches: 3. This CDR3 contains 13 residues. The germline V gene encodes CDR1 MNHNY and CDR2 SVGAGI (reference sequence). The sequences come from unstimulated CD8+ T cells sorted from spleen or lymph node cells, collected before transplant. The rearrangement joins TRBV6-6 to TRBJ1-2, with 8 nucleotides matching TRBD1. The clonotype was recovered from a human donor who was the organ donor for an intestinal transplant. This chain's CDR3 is CASSYSAGGRYTF. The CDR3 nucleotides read TGTGCCAGCAGTTACTCTGCAGGGGGCCGCTACACCTTC.